One and the same sample provided the 8 T cell receptor beta chains below, sequenced in a study of identical twins. TCRdb analysed the 5' RACE reads with MiXCR anew, one entry per CDR3 protein. The sample holds 600,000 to 850,000 distinct CDR3 sequences, 15% to 20% seen once. The same specimen was also included in a second study, on T cells expressing NK-cell markers.

Sequencing was carried out using PBMCs. Source of these receptors: a woman between 18 and 30 years old in good health.

This clonotype was found a few times. This chain links TRBV5-1 with TRBJ2-5; a possible D gene is TRBD2 (6 bases). Germline V CDR1 and CDR2: SGHRS, YFSETQ. Trimming removed 4 bases from V and 1 base from J, with 14 bases in between. The CDR3 is 15 amino acids. The CDR3 sequence: CASSNGQAGQETQYF. The CDR3 DNA reads as TGCGCCAGCAGCAACGGACAAGCGGGCCAAGAGACCCAGTACTTC.

The chain recombines TRBV12-3 or TRBV12-4 with TRBJ2-1, with a possible D match to TRBD2 (6 bases). The germline V and J ends were trimmed by 4 bases and 8 bases, with 12 bases remaining between them. The CDR3 is 13 residues long. The CDR3 nucleotides are TGTGCCAGCAGTTCAATAGGGACTCATGAGCAGTTCTTC. Its translation is CASSSIGTHEQFF.

V is TRBV5-6 and J is TRBJ2-1; a weak D match, TRBD1 (5 bases). V lost 0 bases to trimming and J lost 11 bases, with 15 bases between them. The CDR3 has 14 amino acids. Germline CDR1 is SGHDT and CDR2 is YYEEEE. Written as DNA, the CDR3 is TGTGCCAGCAGCTTGGGGACACTGAACGAGAAGCAGTTCTTC. It encodes CASSLGTLNEKQFF.

J is TRBJ1-2 and V is TRBV6-2 or TRBV6-3; 7 nucleotides agree with TRBD1. V was clipped by 8 bases and J by 10 bases; unmatched bases: 7. The CDR3 spans 11 residues. Germline V gene data show CDR1 as MNHEY and CDR2 as SVGEGT. CDR3 sequence (DNA): TGTGCCAGCCGCGACAGGGATTTCTACACCTTC. Translated, it gives CASRDRDFYTF.

This clonotype is a singleton in its sample. The chain joins TRBV30 to TRBJ2-3; a possible D gene is TRBD2 (5 bases). The length of the CDR3 is 14 residues. CDR1 is GTSNPN and CDR2 is SVGIG in the germline V gene (reference sequence). V lost 5 bases, J lost 1 base, and 13 bases lay in between. CDR3 sequence reads: CAWAGYPGTDTQYF. For the CDR3, the DNA is TGTGCCTGGGCGGGTTACCCTGGCACAGATACGCAGTATTTT.

This rearrangement joins TRBV12-3 or TRBV12-4 to TRBJ1-4; D gene unclear. The germline V and J ends were trimmed by 6 bases and 13 bases, with 18 bases remaining between them. This CDR3 contains 13 residues. CDR3 region: CASRATVRSTLFF. The CDR3 DNA is TGTGCCAGCAGAGCAACCGTACGGAGTACACTGTTTTTT.

This clonotype was observed a handful of times. V gene TRBV20-1 combines with J gene TRBJ2-1, with a weak D call TRBD2 (5 bases). The CDR3 runs 14 residues. Germline V CDR1 and CDR2: DFQATT, SNEGSKA (reference sequence). V was trimmed by 3 bases and J by 7 bases, leaving 16 bases between them. The CDR3 spells CSASGWTGSNEQFF. CDR3 DNA: TGCAGTGCTAGCGGATGGACGGGGTCGAATGAGCAGTTCTTC.

The genes are TRBV20-1 and TRBJ2-7; weak D call: TRBD2 (6 bases). V lost 2 bases to trimming and J lost 3 bases, with 14 bases between them. The CDR3 runs to 14 residues. Germline V gives CDR1 DFQATT, CDR2 SNEGSKA (reference sequence). The CDR3 region has the DNA TGCAGTGCTAGATTGCGGGGAGGATTCTACGAGCAGTACTTC. This gives the protein CSARLRGGFYEQYF.